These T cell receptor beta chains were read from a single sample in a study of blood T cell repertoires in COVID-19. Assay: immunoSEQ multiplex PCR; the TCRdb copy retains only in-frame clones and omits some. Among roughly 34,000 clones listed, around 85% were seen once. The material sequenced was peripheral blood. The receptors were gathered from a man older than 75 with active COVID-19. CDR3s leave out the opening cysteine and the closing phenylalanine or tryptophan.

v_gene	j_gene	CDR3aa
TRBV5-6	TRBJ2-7	ASSLEVAPYEQY
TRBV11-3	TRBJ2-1	ASSSRLNNEQF
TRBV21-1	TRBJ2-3	ASSKGSQDTQY
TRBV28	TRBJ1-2	ASSSQGHGYT
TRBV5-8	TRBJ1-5	ASSFGQLANGNQPQH
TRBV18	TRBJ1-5	ASSPSPGQDQPQH
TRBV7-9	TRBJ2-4	ASSSTVTSGGY
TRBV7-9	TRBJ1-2	ALGSAVYGYT
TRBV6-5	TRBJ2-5	ASSLRQGGETQY
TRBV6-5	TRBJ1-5	ASSISRVNQPQH
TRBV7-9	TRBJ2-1	ASRSRPRLGYEQF
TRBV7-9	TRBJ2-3	ASSSQGARRMGDTQY
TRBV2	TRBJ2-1	ASSWGVNEQF
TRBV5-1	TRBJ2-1	ASSLGGGTYNEQF
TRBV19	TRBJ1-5	ASKSTSGSNQPQH
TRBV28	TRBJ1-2	ASSSSTANYGYT
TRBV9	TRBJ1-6	ASSVVEYNSPLH
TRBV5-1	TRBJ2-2	ASSTPGLAGATLFTGELF
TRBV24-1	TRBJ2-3	ATNHPSGGTDTQY
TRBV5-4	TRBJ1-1	ASSPTGWDTEAF
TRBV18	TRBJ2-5	ASSPTGQPQETQY
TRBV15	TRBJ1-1	ATSPGFGRGETEAF
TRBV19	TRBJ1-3	ASSWTDRNTIY
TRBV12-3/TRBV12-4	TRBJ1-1	ASSATGATEAF
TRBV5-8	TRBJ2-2	ASSPKAGQGPGELF
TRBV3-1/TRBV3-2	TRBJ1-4	ASSRGQGGTNEKLF